A single sample gave rise to the 22 T cell receptor beta chains below, sequenced in a study of T cells in Graves' hyperthyroidism and ophthalmopathy. TCR beta CDR3 region amplification was performed from RNA transcripts. Primed by the HTBI set, a first-round RT-PCR was run on the TCR CDR3. TCRdb re-called the multiplex PCR reads with MiXCR, one entry per CDR3 protein. Here the sample spans 300,000 or so distinct CDR3 sequences, about a sixth being singletons. The specimen sequenced was blood. These TCRs come from a woman aged 55-75 years with Graves' ophthalmopathy.

This rearrangement joins TRBV28 to TRBJ2-1; 15 bases map to TRBD2. The CDR3 consists of 14 residues. In germline, CDR1 is MDHEN, CDR2 SYDVKM. The V and J ends lost 3 bases and 15 bases, in that order; junction bases with no gene match: 6. CDR3 nucleotide sequence: TGTGCCAGCAGTTTGGCGGGACTAGCGGGGGGTCTGTTCTTC. Its translation is CASSLAGLAGGLFF.

This clonotype was observed a few times. V gene TRBV3-1 combines with J gene TRBJ1-3, with 7 bases fitting TRBD1. CDR1 and CDR2 from the germline V gene are LGHDT and YNNKEL (reference sequence). V trimming: 4 bases; J trimming: 0 bases; junction bases outside the gene matches: 3. The CDR3 is 15 amino acids. In DNA form, the CDR3 reads TGTGCCAGCAGCCGAACAGGGGTCTCTGGAAACACCATATATTTT. Its protein is CASSRTGVSGNTIYF.

The chain recombines TRBV6-1 with TRBJ2-2; D unclear. The CDR3 contains 13 residues. Germline V gene sequence: CDR1 MNHNS, CDR2 SASEGT. V gave up 6 bases and J gave up 6 bases, with 11 bases separating them. The DNA for the CDR3 is TGTGCCAGCAGCACCCGGGTAGCCGGGGAGCTGTTTTTT. This codes for CASSTRVAGELFF.

V and J are TRBV7-2 and TRBJ2-1, with 11 nucleotides matching TRBD2. V trimming: 4 bases; J trimming: 6 bases; junction bases outside the gene matches: 11. Germline V gives CDR1 SGHTA, CDR2 FQGNSA. This CDR3 has 17 residues. The DNA for the CDR3 is TGTGCCAGCAGCTCGGCACCTCTAGCGGGAGGTCCCAATGAGCAGTTCTTC. Amino acids: CASSSAPLAGGPNEQFF.

This clonotype was counted at least ten times. The V gene is TRBV7-6, the J gene TRBJ2-7, with TRBD1 identical over 12 bases. With 1 base clipped from V and 6 bases from J, the junction kept 4 bases outside the gene matches. The CDR3 spans 15 residues. The germline gives CDR1 SGHVS, CDR2 FNYEAQ. CDR3 DNA sequence: TGTGCCAGCAGCTTAGTAGGGACAGGGGGCGGCGAGCAGTACTTC. It codes for CASSLVGTGGGEQYF. Full variable domain (missing parts from reference TRBV7-6 and TRBJ2-7): GAGVSQSPRYKVTKRGQDVALRCDPISGHVSLYWYRQALGQGPEFLTYFNYEAQQDKSGLPNDRFSAERPEGSISTLTIQRTEQRDSAMYRCASSLVGTGGGEQYFGPGTRLTVT.

This clonotype has more than one count but fewer than ten. The chain combines TRBV7-9 with TRBJ1-3; tentative D call: TRBD1 (5 bases). V lost 6 bases to trimming and J lost 4 bases, with 19 bases between them. Germline CDR1 and CDR2: SEHNR and FQNEAQ (reference sequence). The CDR3 totals 16 residues. The CDR3 reads CASRPDRDWGGNTIYF. CDR3 coding DNA: TGTGCCAGCAGGCCGGACCGGGACTGGGGGGGAAACACCATATATTTT.

This clonotype was recorded at least ten times. The chain has TRBV2 and TRBJ2-3, with D unresolved. CDR3 size: 12 residues. CDR1 and CDR2 (germline): SNHLY, FYNNEI. Trimming cost V 3 bases and J 4 bases, with 5 bases left between them. CDR3 sequence (DNA): TGTGCCAGCAGTGACCTTTCAGATACGCAGTATTTT. This codes for CASSDLSDTQYF.

CDR3 protein: CASSQRGVWTGVVYEQYF. As DNA, the CDR3 is TGCGCCAGCAGCCAAAGGGGGGTTTGGACAGGGGTCGTATACGAGCAGTACTTC. The V gene is TRBV4-3, the J gene TRBJ2-7; 9 bases fit TRBD1. V gave up 2 bases and J gave up 4 bases; unmatched junction bases: 15. The CDR3 sequence is 18 residues long. CDR1 LGHNA and CDR2 YSLEER come from the germline V gene.

This clonotype has a handful of counts. The chain joins TRBV30 to TRBJ1-1; TRBD1 matches 7 bases. CDR1 GTSNPN and CDR2 SVGIG come from the germline V gene (reference sequence). The CDR3 totals 13 residues. The trim removed 8 bases at V and 1 base at J, leaving 7 bases unmatched. CDR3 coding DNA: TGTGCCGCGGAACAGGGGTGGAACACTGAAGCTTTCTTT. Encoded protein: CAAEQGWNTEAFF.

This clonotype was counted ten times or more. This rearrangement joins TRBV2 to TRBJ1-5; 8 bases map to TRBD1. Germline trimming cut 4 bases from V and 2 bases from J; bases unmatched to any gene: 4. The CDR3 is 15 amino acids. Germline V gene sequence: CDR1 SNHLY, CDR2 FYNNEI. CDR3 protein: CASSGPGGGNQPQHF. CDR3 nucleotide sequence: TGTGCCAGCAGTGGCCCAGGGGGCGGCAATCAGCCCCAGCATTTT.

The chain uses TRBV5-4 and TRBJ1-4; D gene ambiguous. CDR1 and CDR2 (germline): SGHNT, YYREEE (reference sequence). V was cut by 3 bases and J by 8 bases, with 11 bases left in between. The CDR3 sequence is 13 residues long. CDR3 sequence: CASSSPTGEKLFF. CDR3 DNA: TGTGCCAGCAGCTCTCCGACTGGGGAAAAACTGTTTTTT.

The chain has TRBV11-2 and TRBJ2-2; TRBD2 might be the D (6 bases). Germline lookup yields CDR1 SGHAT and CDR2 FQNNGV. The CDR3 consists of 16 residues. V gave up 6 bases and J gave up 5 bases, with 19 bases separating them. CDR3 DNA sequence: TGTGCCAGCAGTGAATTAGCGGCCCCAGGGACCGGGGAGCTGTTTTTT. Protein sequence: CASSELAAPGTGELFF. The variable domain in full, with the rest retrieved from reference TRBV11-2 and TRBJ2-2, is EAGVAQSPRYKIIEKRQSVAFWCNPISGHATLYWYQQILGQGPKLLIQFQNNGVVDDSQLPKDRFSAERLKGVDSTLKIQPAKLEDSAVYLCASSELAAPGTGELFFGEGSRLTVL.

This clonotype occurred a few times. The rearrangement links TRBV5-4 to TRBJ1-2; 8 nucleotides align to TRBD1. Germline V CDR1 and CDR2: SGHNT, YYREEE (reference sequence). The V gene end was trimmed by 10 bases and the J gene end by 7 bases; junction bases not matched to a gene: 21. CDR3 length equals 16 residues. This CDR3 reads CALRNWTGWGKSGYTF. Here the CDR3 DNA reads TGTGCCTTGCGGAACTGGACAGGGTGGGGAAAGAGTGGCTACACCTTC.

The V and J genes are TRBV5-1 and TRBJ2-1, with 8 bases aligning to TRBD1. V lost 6 bases, J lost 9 bases, and 11 bases stayed unmatched. CDR3 length: 14 residues. From germline, CDR1 is SGHRS and CDR2 YFSETQ. CDR3 DNA sequence: TGCGCCAGCAACCTAGGACAGGGTTCGGGTGAGCAGTTCTTC. This translates into CASNLGQGSGEQFF.

This clonotype was seen many times. This rearrangement joins TRBV7-9 to TRBJ2-3, with 7 bases lining up with TRBD2. Trimming removed 5 bases from V and 7 bases from J; junction bases left unmatched: 15. The germline V gene has CDR1 SEHNR and CDR2 FQNEAQ (reference sequence). The CDR3 length is 16 residues. In nucleotides, the CDR3 is TGTGCCAGCAGCCCTCCGCGGGCTAGCGGAGCTAATACGCAGTATTTT. Translation: CASSPPRASGANTQYF.

In this sample, this clonotype turned up many times. CDR3 coding DNA: TGTGCCAGCAGTGGGGGGGGACTGACCTACGAGCAGTACTTC. This translates into CASSGGGLTYEQYF. The chain is built from TRBV12-3 or TRBV12-4 and TRBJ2-7, with 7 nucleotides matching TRBD2. Trimming at V came to 5 bases and at J to 2 bases, leaving 6 bases not matched to a gene. The CDR3 is 14 amino acids.

The chain combines TRBV27 with TRBJ1-1, with D maybe TRBD1 (6 bases). Trimming pared 4 bases from V and 1 base from J, leaving 10 bases between. The germline V gene has CDR1 MNHEY and CDR2 SMNVEV (reference sequence). The CDR3 runs to 14 residues. CDR3 nucleotides: TGTGCCAGCAGTTGGGGGGGCACGAACACTGAAGCTTTCTTT. It yields the protein CASSWGGTNTEAFF.

This clonotype was observed a few times. This chain connects TRBV3-1 to TRBJ2-2, with 9 nucleotides matching TRBD1. This CDR3 comprises 14 residues. V gave up 6 bases and J gave up 1 base; unmatched junction bases: 0. Per the germline V gene, CDR1 is LGHDT and CDR2 is YNNKEL (reference sequence). The CDR3 nucleotides are TGTGCCAGCAGGGGACAGGGGAACACCGGGGAGCTGTTTTTT. As protein: CASRGQGNTGELFF.

Note on this clonotype: A much larger clone lies a single base off, so this may be a read error. The chain recombines TRBV2 with TRBJ2-5, with a possible D match to TRBD1 (6 bases). The germline V gene encodes CDR1 SNHLY and CDR2 FYNNEI. The length of the CDR3 is 11 residues. CDR3 loop: CASWGQETRYF. The CDR3 nucleotides read TGTGCCAGCTGGGGACAAGAGACCCGGTACTTC.

This clonotype appeared many times. V usage is TRBV28 and J usage is TRBJ2-1, with D unresolved. Germline V lookup: CDR1 MDHEN, CDR2 SYDVKM. The CDR3 extends over 11 amino acids. The V end lost 2 bases, the J end lost 8 bases, and 4 bases lay between the germline ends. The CDR3: CASSLGYEQFF. CDR3 DNA: TGTGCCAGCAGTTTAGGGTATGAGCAGTTCTTC.

This clonotype was counted many times. The V gene is TRBV20-1, the J gene TRBJ1-2; TRBD1 matches 9 bases. Trimming removed 3 bases from V and 5 bases from J; junction bases left unmatched: 7. The CDR3 covers 14 residues. Germline V gene data show CDR1 as DFQATT and CDR2 as SNEGSKA (reference sequence). DNA for the CDR3: TGCAGTGCTAGTACTACAGGGGGCGGGTATGGCTACACCTTC. Translating gives CSASTTGGGYGYTF.

A few counts support this clonotype. The V gene is TRBV4-1, the J gene TRBJ2-5; D tentatively reads TRBD1 or TRBD2 (5 bases each). Germline CDR1 is MGHRA and CDR2 is YSYEKL. V was pared by 8 bases and J by 6 bases, with 22 bases between. The CDR3 is made up of 15 amino acids. This chain's CDR3 is CASAPLDSPGQTQYF. In DNA, the CDR3 is TGCGCCAGCGCCCCATTAGACAGCCCGGGACAGACCCAGTACTTC.